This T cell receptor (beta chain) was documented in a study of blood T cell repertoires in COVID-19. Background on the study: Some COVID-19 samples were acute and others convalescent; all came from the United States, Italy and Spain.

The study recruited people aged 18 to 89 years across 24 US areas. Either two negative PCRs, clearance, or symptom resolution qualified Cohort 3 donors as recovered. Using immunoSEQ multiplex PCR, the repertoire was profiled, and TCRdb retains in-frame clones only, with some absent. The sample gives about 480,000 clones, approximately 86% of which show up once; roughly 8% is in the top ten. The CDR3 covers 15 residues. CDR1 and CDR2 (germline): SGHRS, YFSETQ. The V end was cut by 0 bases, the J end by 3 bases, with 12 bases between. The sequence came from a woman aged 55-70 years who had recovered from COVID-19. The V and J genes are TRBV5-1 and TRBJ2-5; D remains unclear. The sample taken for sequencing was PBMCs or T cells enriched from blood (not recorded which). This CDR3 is CASSLAVPAEETQYF. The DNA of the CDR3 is TGCGCCAGCAGCTTGGCCGTCCCCGCGGAAGAGACCCAGTACTTC.